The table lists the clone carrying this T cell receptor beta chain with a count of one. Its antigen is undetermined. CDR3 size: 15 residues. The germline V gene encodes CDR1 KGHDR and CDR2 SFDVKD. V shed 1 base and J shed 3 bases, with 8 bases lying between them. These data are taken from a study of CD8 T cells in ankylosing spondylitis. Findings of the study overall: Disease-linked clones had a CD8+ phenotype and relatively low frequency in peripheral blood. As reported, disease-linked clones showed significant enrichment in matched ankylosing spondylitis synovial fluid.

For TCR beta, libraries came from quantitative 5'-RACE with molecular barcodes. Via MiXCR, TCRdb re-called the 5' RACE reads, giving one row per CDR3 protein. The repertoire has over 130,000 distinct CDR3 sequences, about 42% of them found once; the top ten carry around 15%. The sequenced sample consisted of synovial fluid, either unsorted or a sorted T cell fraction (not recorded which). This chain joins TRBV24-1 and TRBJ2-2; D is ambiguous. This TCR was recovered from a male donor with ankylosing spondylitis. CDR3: CATSDLSRDTGELFF. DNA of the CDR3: TGTGCCACCAGTGATTTAAGTCGGGACACCGGGGAGCTGTTTTTT.